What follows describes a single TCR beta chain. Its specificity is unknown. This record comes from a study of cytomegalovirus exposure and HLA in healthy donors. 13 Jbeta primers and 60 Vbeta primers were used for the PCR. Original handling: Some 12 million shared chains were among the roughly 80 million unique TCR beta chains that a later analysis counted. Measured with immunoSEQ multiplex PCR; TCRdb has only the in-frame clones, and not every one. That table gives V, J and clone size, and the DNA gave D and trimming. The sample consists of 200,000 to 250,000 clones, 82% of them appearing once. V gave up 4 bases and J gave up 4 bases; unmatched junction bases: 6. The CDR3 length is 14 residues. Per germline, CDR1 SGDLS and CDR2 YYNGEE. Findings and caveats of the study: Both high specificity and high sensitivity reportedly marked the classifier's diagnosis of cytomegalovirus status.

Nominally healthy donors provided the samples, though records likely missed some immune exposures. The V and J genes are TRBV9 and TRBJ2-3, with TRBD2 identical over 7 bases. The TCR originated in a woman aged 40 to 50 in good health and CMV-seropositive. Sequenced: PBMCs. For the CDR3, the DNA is TGTGCCAGCAGCTCGACTAGCAGGGCAGATACGCAGTATTTT. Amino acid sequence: CASSSTSRADTQYF.